This record looks at one T cell receptor (beta chain) sequence and its context. Clones were read by immunoSEQ multiplex PCR, and TCRdb kept only the in-frame ones, dropping some. The sample lists more than 110,000 clones; more than 80% were seen once. The sample originates from a study of blood T cell repertoires in COVID-19. The TCR sequence derives from a man in his fifties who had recovered from COVID-19. The sequencing input was PBMCs or T cells enriched from blood (not recorded which).

The DNA for the CDR3 is TGCGCCAGCAGCCTCGCGGCGACAGGTTTGAACACTGAAGCTTTCTTT. Translated, it gives CASSLAATGLNTEAFF. The chain links TRBV5-1 to TRBJ1-1; weak D call: TRBD1 (6 bases). The CDR3 contains 16 residues. V shed 4 bases and J shed 0 bases, with 16 bases lying between them. From germline, CDR1 is SGHRS and CDR2 YFSETQ.